The source of this T cell receptor (beta chain) is a study of blood T cell repertoires in COVID-19. Original processing methods: How many nucleated cells were present was estimated from reference gene primer amplification. Some clones are missing from TCRdb's copy, which holds only in-frame ones; the method was immunoSEQ multiplex PCR. V, J and clone size are those of that table, while D and trimming were read from the DNA. There are roughly 180,000 clones in the sample; around four fifths occur only once, and about 3.6% lies in the top ten. The V gene end was trimmed by 4 bases and the J gene end by 4 bases; junction bases not matched to a gene: 4. Germline-derived CDR1 and CDR2 are PRHDT and FYEKMQ (reference sequence). This CDR3 is 16 amino acids long. Those enrolled, adults aged roughly 18 to 89 years, came from under 25 US areas. Participant-reported clinical history was the basis for cohort assignment.

V gene TRBV13 combines with J gene TRBJ2-3; 14 bases map to TRBD2. The clonotype was recovered from a woman aged 50 to 60 in a cohort exposed to, infected with or recovered from COVID-19 (not recorded which). What was sequenced was PBMCs or T cells enriched from blood (not recorded which). CDR3 sequence: CASSWGGLAGADTQYF. The CDR3 DNA reads TGTGCCAGCAGCTGGGGGGGACTAGCGGGAGCAGATACGCAGTATTTT. Full variable domain (outside the CDR3, taken from reference TRBV13 and TRBJ2-3): AAGVIQSPRHLIKEKRETATLKCYPIPRHDTVYWYQQGPGQDPQFLISFYEKMQSDKGSIPDRFSAQQFSDYHSELNMSSLELGDSALYFCASSWGGLAGADTQYFGPGTRLTVL.